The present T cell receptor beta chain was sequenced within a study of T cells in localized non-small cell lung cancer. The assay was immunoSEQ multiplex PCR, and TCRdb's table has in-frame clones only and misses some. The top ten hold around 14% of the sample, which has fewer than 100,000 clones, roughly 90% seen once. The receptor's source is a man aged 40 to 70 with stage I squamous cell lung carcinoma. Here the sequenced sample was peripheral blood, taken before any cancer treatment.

The CDR3 sequence: CASSVDRDGNTIYF. In DNA, the CDR3 is TGTGCCAGCAGCGTAGACAGGGACGGAAACACCATATATTTT. The gene calls are TRBV9 and TRBJ1-3; possible D gene TRBD1, 6 bases. The CDR3 is 14 amino acids. V lost 0 bases, J lost 4 bases, and 8 bases lay in between. The V gene's germline CDR1 is SGDLS and CDR2 YYNGEE.